This paragraph reports one T cell receptor (beta chain). PCR employed 60 Vbeta and 13 Jbeta primers. Clones were read by immunoSEQ multiplex PCR, and TCRdb kept only the in-frame ones, dropping some. The data hold approximately 190,000 clones, with about 86% observed a single time. The data are from a study of cytomegalovirus exposure and HLA in healthy donors. Source material: PBMCs. This TCR was sampled from a woman younger than 35 in good health and CMV-seropositive.

The CDR3 nucleotides are TGCGCCAGCAGCTTGTGGACAGGGGACTATGGCTACACCTTC. Protein product: CASSLWTGDYGYTF. V is TRBV5-1 and J is TRBJ1-2, with 9 bases lining up with TRBD1. Germline CDR1 is SGHRS and CDR2 is YFSETQ. CDR3 length: 14 amino acids. Germline trimming cut 1 base from V and 3 bases from J; bases unmatched to any gene: 1.